This TCR beta chain was identified in a study of shared clonotypes between healthy human individuals. Across the study: The cohort had a couple of women and a few men, ages 18 to 49. Whole-study results and caveats: The study generally estimated greater richness for naive than memory subsets. Even with large depth, rarefaction showed that sorted-subset sequencing was incomplete.

Profiling relied on immunoSEQ multiplex PCR, and the TCRdb table lists in-frame clones only, not all of them. The sample yields some 2,000,000 clones, 90% to 95% seen once. Concerning this clone itself: Antigen specificity is unknown.

This CDR3 has 14 residues. Trimming left V 0 bases short and J 3 bases short, with 6 bases between. Looked up from germline, CDR1 is SGHVS and CDR2 is FQNEAQ. The gene calls are TRBV7-8 and TRBJ1-5, with D uncertain. The origin of this receptor is a man aged 18-30 years in good health. Sequencing was done on a sample of naive CD4+ T cells sorted from blood. The subset was: CD45RA+ positively selected. CDR3 DNA: TGTGCCAGCAGCTTAGCGGAAACCAATCAGCCCCAGCATTTT. As protein: CASSLAETNQPQHF.